This TCR beta chain was retrieved from a study of T-cell reconstitution after alpha-beta-depleted transplantation in children. Study observations and caveats: Among T cells one year after transplant, newly produced cells accounted for most counts and diversity. Surviving recipient T cells and thymic progenitors accounted for the high day-60 TCRbeta diversity observed in some patients.

This clonotype was seen many times. Its antigen is currently unknown. Preparing the TCRbeta library involved the use of unique molecular identifiers. TCRdb re-called the PCR reads through MiXCR, storing one row per CDR3 protein. The table lists about 830,000 distinct CDR3 sequences, roughly 15% of them singletons, with under 6% in the top ten. Germline V gives CDR1 DFQATT, CDR2 SNEGSKA (reference sequence). CDR3 length equals 18 residues. V was clipped by 1 base and J by 7 bases; unmatched bases: 14. This receptor was identified in a male patient aged 10-17 years who had a stem cell transplant for acute lymphoblastic leukemia, so the T cells may come from the graft donor. The material was PBMCs, mostly from graft donor cells, obtained 360 days after TCRalphabeta/CD19-depleted stem cell transplant. The chain recombines TRBV20-1 with TRBJ1-6; TRBD1 matches 9 bases. The CDR3 region has the DNA TGCAGTGCTAGAGTCCTCCGGGACAGGGCCAGGGGGAATTCACCCCTCCACTTT. It yields the protein CSARVLRDRARGNSPLHF.